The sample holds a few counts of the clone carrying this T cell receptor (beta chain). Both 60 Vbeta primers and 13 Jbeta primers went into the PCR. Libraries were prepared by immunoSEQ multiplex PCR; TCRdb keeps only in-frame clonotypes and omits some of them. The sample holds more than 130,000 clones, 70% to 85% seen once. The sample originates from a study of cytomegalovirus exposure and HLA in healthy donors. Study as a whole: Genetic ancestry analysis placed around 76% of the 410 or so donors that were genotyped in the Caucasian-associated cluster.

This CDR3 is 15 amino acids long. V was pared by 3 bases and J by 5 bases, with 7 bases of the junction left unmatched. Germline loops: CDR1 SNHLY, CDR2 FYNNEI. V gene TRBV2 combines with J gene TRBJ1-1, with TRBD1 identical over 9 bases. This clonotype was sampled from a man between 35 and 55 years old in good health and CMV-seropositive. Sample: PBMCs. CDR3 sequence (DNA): TGTGCCAGCAGTGATCGACTGGACAGGGGTACTGAAGCTTTCTTT. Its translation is CASSDRLDRGTEAFF.